This TCR beta chain was sequenced in a study of T cell responses to AZD1222 COVID-19 vaccine. Study in general: Pooling covered second doses at about 4 or about 12 weeks. Whole-study results and caveats: Samples come after the peak T cell response, not at day 14. Per reports, nearly half of all spike-specific TCRs target regions that are unmutated in variants. After two AZD1222 doses, spike-specific TCR breadth and depth rose versus day 0.

Points on this clone: Its specificity is unknown.

Sequencing used immunoSEQ multiplex PCR; TCRdb keeps in-frame clones, though not all of them. The sample has about 130,000 clones, around 92% seen once; the top ten hold 1.5% to 2%. V was trimmed by 5 bases and J by 4 bases, leaving 9 bases between them. CDR1 and CDR2 (germline): SGHRS, YFSETQ. This CDR3 has 12 amino acids. This clonotype was sampled from an adult in good health. The specimen was peripheral blood, collected on day 0 of AZD1222 vaccination. This chain joins TRBV5-1 and TRBJ2-5; D remains ambiguous. CDR3 nucleotides: TGCGCCAGCAGTGCAAACTTAGAGACCCAGTACTTC. Translating gives CASSANLETQYF. The full variable domain, with the rest looked up from reference TRBV5-1 and TRBJ2-5, is KAGVTQTPRYLIKTRGQQVTLSCSPISGHRSVSWYQQTPGQGLQFLFEYFSETQRNKGNFPGRFSGRQFSNSRSEMNVSTLELGDSALYLCASSANLETQYFGPGTRLLVL.